Below, one T cell receptor (beta chain) is given with its context. This CDR3 comprises 15 residues. CDR1 and CDR2 from the germline V gene are MNHNS and SASEGT. The V gene lost 1 base and the J gene lost 0 bases, with 10 bases spanning the gap. The data were taken from a study of blood T cell repertoires in COVID-19. As for the study in general: Samples of COVID-19 (acute and convalescent) were obtained from the United States, Italy and Spain. Sources were T cells, B-cell-depleted T cells, or PBMCs; the material itself was cDNA or gDNA.

How the authors handled the data: Amplifying reference gene primers gave estimates of nucleated cell counts. The data were produced by immunoSEQ multiplex PCR, yet TCRdb's version contains in-frame clones alone and is incomplete. V, J and clone size derive from that table, while D and trimming were established from the DNA sequence. The repertoire holds about 60,000 clones, with about four fifths as singletons. The clonotype was recovered from a human donor in a cohort sampled during active COVID-19. The sample comprised peripheral blood. The chain carries TRBV6-1 and TRBJ2-7; possibly TRBD1 for D (5 bases). The DNA for the CDR3 is TGTGCCAGCAGTGAAGAATGGGGCAGCTCCTACGAGCAGTACTTC. It encodes CASSEEWGSSYEQYF.